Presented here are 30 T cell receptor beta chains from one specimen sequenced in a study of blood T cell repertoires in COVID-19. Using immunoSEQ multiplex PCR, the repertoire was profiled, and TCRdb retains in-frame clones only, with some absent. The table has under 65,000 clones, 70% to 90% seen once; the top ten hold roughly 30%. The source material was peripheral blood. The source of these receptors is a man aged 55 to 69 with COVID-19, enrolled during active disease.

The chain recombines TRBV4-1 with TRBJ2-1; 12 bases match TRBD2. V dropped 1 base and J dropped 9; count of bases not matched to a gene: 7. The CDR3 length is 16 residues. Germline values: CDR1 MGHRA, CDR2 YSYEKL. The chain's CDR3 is CASSQATSGSVSEQFF. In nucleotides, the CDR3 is TGCGCCAGCAGCCAAGCGACTAGCGGGAGTGTAAGTGAGCAGTTCTTC.

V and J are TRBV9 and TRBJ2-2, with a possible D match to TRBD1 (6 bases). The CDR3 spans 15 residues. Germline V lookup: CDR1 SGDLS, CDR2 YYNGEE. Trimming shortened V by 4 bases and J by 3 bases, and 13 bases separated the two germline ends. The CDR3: CASSLGQGYTGELFF. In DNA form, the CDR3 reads TGTGCCAGCAGCTTGGGACAAGGGTACACCGGGGAGCTGTTTTTT.

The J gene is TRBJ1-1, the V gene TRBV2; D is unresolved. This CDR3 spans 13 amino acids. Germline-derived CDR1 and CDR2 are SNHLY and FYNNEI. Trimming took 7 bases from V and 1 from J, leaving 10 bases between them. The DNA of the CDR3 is TGTGCCAGCACCTCCGGGGAGAACACTGAAGCTTTCTTT. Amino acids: CASTSGENTEAFF. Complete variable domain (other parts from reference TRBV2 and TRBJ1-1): EPEVTQTPSHQVTQMGQEVILRCVPISNHLYFYWYRQILGQKVEFLVSFYNNEISEKSEIFDDQFSVERPDGSNFTLKIRSTKLEDSAMYFCASTSGENTEAFFGQGTRLTVV.

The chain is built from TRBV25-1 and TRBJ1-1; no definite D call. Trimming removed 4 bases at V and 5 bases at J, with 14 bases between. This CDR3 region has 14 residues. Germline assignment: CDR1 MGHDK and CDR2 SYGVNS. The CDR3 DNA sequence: TGTGCCAGCAGTGTTGGACGGGGTAAGACTGAAGCTTTCTTT. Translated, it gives CASSVGRGKTEAFF.

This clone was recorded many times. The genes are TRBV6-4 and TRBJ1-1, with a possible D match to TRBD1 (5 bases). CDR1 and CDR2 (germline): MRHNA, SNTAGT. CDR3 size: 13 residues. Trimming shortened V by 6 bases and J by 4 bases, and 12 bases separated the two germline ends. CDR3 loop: CASRAQGGTEAFF. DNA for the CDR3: TGTGCCAGCAGGGCTCAGGGTGGCACTGAAGCTTTCTTT.

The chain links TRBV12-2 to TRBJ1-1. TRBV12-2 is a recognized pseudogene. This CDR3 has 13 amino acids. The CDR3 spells CASRLSSHTEAFF. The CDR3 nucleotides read TGTGCAAGTCGCTTATCGTCCCACACTGAAGCTTTCTTT.

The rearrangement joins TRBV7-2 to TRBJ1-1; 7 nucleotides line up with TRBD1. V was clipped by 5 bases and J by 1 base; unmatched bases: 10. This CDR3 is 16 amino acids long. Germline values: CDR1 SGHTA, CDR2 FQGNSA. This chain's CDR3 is CASSHRGRRANTEAFF. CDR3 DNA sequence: TGTGCCAGCAGCCACAGGGGTAGGAGGGCGAACACTGAAGCTTTCTTT.

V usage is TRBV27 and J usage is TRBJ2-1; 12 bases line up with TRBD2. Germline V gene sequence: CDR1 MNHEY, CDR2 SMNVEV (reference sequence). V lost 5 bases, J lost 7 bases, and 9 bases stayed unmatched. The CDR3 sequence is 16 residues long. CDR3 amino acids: CASSPNPSGRGNEQFF. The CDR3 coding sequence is TGTGCCAGCAGTCCAAATCCTAGCGGGAGGGGGAATGAGCAGTTCTTC.

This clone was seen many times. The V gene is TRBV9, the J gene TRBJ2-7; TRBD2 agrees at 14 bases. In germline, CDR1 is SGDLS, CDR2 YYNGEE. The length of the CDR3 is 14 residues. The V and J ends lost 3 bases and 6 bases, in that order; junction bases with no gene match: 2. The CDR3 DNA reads TGTGCCAGCAGCGCCGGGACTAGCGGGAGCGAGCAGTACTTC. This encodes CASSAGTSGSEQYF.

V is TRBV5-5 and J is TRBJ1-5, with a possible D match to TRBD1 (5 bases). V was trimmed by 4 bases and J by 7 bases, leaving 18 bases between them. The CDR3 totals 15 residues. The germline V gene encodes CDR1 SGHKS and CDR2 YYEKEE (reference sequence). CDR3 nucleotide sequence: TGTGCCAGCAGCCTAGGAGCAGGGATAAACCAGCCCCAGCATTTT. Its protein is CASSLGAGINQPQHF. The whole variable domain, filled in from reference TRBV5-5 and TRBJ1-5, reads DAGVTQSPTHLIKTRGQQVTLRCSPISGHKSVSWYQQVLGQGPQFIFQYYEKEERGRGNFPDRFSARQFPNYSSELNVNALLLGDSALYLCASSLGAGINQPQHFGDGTRLSIL.

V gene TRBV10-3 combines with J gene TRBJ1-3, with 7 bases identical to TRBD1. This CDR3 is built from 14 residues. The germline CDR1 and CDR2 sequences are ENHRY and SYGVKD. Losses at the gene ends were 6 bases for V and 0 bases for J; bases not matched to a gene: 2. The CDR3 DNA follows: TGTGCCATCAGAACAGGGGACTCTGGAAACACCATATATTTT. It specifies CAIRTGDSGNTIYF.

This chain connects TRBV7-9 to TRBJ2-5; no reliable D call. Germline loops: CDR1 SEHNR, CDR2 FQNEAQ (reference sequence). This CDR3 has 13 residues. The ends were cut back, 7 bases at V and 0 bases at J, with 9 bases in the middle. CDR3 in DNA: TGTGCCAGCACCGCCCAGAACCAAGAGACCCAGTACTTC. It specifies CASTAQNQETQYF.

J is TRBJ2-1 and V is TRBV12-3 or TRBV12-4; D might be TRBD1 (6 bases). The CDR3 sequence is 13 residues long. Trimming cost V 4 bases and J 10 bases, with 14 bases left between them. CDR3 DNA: TGTGCCAGCAGTTCAGACTTCAGGGGAGAGCAGTTCTTC. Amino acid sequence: CASSSDFRGEQFF.

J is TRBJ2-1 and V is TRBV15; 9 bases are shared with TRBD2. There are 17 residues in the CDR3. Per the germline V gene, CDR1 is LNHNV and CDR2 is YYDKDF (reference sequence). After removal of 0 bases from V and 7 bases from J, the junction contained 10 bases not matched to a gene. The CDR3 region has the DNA TGTGCCACCAGCAGAGAACTAGCGGGCTTCGGCCCTAATGAGCAGTTCTTC. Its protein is CATSRELAGFGPNEQFF.

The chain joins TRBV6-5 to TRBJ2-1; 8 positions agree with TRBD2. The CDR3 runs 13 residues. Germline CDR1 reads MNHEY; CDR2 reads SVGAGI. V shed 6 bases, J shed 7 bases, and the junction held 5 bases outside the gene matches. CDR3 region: CASRLAGQNEQFF. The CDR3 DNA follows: TGTGCCAGCAGATTAGCGGGGCAGAATGAGCAGTTCTTC.

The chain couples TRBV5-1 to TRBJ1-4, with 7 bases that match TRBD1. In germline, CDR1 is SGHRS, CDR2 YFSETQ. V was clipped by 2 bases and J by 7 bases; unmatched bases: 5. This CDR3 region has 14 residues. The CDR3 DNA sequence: TGCGCCAGCAGCTTAACAGGGGATAGTGAAAAACTGTTTTTT. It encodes CASSLTGDSEKLFF.

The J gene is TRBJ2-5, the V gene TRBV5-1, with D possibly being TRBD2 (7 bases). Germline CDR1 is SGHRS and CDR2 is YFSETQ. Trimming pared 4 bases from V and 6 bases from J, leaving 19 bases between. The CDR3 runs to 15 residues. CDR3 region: CASSEGGGPAQTQYF. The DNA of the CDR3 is TGCGCCAGCAGCGAGGGCGGGGGCCCCGCCCAGACCCAGTACTTC.

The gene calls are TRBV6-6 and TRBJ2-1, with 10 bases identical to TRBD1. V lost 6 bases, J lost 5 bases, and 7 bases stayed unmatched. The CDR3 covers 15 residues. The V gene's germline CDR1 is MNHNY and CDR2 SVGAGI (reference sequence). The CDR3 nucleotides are TGTGCCAGCAGACAACCGGGACAGGGGAACAATGAGCAGTTCTTC. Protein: CASRQPGQGNNEQFF.

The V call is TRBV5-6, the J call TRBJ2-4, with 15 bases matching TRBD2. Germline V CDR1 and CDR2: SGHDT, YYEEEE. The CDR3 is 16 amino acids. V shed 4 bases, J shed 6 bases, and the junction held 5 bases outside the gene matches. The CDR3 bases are TGTGCCAGCAGCGCTTGGACTAGCGGGAGGGCAAACATTCAGTACTTC. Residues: CASSAWTSGRANIQYF. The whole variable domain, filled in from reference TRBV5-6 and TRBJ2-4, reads DAGVTQSPTHLIKTRGQQVTLRCSPKSGHDTVSWYQQALGQGPQFIFQYYEEEERQRGNFPDRFSGHQFPNYSSELNVNALLLGDSALYLCASSAWTSGRANIQYFGAGTRLSVL.

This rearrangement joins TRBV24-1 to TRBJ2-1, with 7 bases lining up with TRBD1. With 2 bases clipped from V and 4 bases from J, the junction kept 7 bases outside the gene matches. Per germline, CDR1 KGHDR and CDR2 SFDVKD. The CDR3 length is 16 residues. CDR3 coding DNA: TGTGCCACCAGTGATTCTAGGCAGGGGGTTTACAATGAGCAGTTCTTC. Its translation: CATSDSRQGVYNEQFF.

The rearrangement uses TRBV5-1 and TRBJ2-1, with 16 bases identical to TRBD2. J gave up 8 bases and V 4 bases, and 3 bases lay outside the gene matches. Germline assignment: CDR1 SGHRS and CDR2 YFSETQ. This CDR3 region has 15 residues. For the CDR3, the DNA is TGCGCCAGCAGCACGGGACTAGCGGGAGGGCATGAGCAGTTCTTC. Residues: CASSTGLAGGHEQFF.

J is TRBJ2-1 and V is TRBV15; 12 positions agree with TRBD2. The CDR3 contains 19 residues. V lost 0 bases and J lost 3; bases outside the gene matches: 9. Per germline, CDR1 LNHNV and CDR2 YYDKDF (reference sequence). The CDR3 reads CATSRDLGLAGGSYNEQFF. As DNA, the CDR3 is TGTGCCACCAGCAGAGATCTGGGACTAGCGGGCGGAAGCTACAATGAGCAGTTCTTC.

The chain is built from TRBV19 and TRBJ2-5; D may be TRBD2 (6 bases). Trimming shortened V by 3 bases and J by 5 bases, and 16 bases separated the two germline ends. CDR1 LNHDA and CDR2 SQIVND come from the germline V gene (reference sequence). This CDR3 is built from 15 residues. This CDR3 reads CASSIGGAFMETQYF. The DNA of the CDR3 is TGTGCCAGTAGTATTGGCGGGGCCTTCATGGAGACCCAGTACTTC.

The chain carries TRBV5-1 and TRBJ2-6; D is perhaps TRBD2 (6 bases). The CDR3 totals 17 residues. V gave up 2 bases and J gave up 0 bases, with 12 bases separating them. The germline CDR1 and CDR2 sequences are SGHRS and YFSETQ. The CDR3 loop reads CASSLRAGTSGANVLTF. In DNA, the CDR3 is TGCGCCAGCAGCTTACGGGCGGGGACCTCTGGGGCCAACGTCCTGACTTTC.

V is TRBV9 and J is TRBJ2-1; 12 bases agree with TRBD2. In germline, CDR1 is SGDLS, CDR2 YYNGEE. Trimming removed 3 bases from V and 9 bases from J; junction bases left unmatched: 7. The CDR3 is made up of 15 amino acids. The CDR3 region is CASSAPSGGGGEQFF. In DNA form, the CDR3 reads TGTGCCAGCAGCGCCCCTAGCGGGGGGGGTGGTGAGCAGTTCTTC. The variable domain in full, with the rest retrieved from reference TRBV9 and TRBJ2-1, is DSGVTQTPKHLITATGQRVTLRCSPRSGDLSVYWYQQSLDQGLQFLIQYYNGEERAKGNILERFSAQQFPDLHSELNLSSLELGDSALYFCASSAPSGGGGEQFFGPGTRLTVL.

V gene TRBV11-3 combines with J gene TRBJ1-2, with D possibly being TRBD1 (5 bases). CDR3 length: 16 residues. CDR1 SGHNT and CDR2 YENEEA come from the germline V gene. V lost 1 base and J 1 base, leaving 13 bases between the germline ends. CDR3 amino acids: CASSLGPLDSNYGYTF. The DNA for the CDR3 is TGTGCCAGCAGCTTAGGCCCCCTCGACAGTAACTATGGCTACACCTTC.

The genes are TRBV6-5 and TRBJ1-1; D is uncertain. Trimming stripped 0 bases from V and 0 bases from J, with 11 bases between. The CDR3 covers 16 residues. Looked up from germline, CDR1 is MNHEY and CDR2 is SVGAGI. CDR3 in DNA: TGTGCCAGCAGTTACTCGGCAGGATTCATGAACACTGAAGCTTTCTTT. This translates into CASSYSAGFMNTEAFF.

This CDR3 is CASTDTDYGYTF. CDR3 nucleotides: TGCGCCAGCACGGACACCGACTATGGCTACACCTTC. The V and J genes are TRBV10-2 and TRBJ1-2; weak D call: TRBD1 (5 bases). This CDR3 region has 12 residues. The germline CDR1 and CDR2 sequences are WSHSY and SAAADI. V lost 7 bases and J 3 bases, leaving 9 bases between the germline ends.

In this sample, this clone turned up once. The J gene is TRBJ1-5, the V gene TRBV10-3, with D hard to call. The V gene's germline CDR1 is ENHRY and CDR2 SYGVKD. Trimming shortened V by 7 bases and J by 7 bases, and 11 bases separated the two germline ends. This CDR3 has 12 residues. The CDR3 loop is CAITRRTQPQHF. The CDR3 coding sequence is TGTGCCATCACCCGGAGGACCCAGCCCCAGCATTTT.

The CDR3 protein is CASSPLRDREAFF. CDR3 in DNA: TGTGCCAGCAGCCCCCTCCGGGACAGGGAAGCTTTCTTT. The chain couples TRBV7-9 to TRBJ1-1; 8 nucleotides line up with TRBD1. Germline lookup yields CDR1 SEHNR and CDR2 FQNEAQ (reference sequence). Germline trimming cut 5 bases from V and 8 bases from J; bases unmatched to any gene: 7. The length of the CDR3 is 13 residues. Full variable domain (outside the CDR3, taken from reference TRBV7-9 and TRBJ1-1): DTGVSQNPRHKITKRGQNVTFRCDPISEHNRLYWYRQTLGQGPEFLTYFQNEAQLEKSRLLSDRFSAERPKGSFSTLEIQRTEQGDSAMYLCASSPLRDREAFFGQGTRLTVV.